What follows are 28 T cell receptor beta chains derived from one specimen sequenced in a study of human T cells and chemical hapten exposure. The time point denotes: pre-sensitization, week 0. The treatment: therapeutic diphenylcyclopropenone sensitization with weekly scalp DPC. TCRdb called the RACE reads again in MiXCR, with one record for every CDR3 protein. This table has under 100,000 distinct CDR3 sequences, about 9% appearing once. The sample consisted of whole blood, taken in connection with sensitization to the hapten diphenylcyclopropenone (DPC). The receptors stem from a man in his forties or fifties with alopecia areata. Some clones in this sample may be carry-over from other donors' samples.

In this sample, this clonotype turned up a few times. The chain joins TRBV28 to TRBJ2-5; no reliable D call. Trimming shortened V by 2 bases and J by 6 bases, and 10 bases separated the two germline ends. The CDR3 has 13 residues. Germline CDR1 and CDR2: MDHEN and SYDVKM. CDR3 residues: CASSLGPAKTQYF. As DNA, the CDR3 is TGTGCCAGCAGTTTAGGGCCCGCTAAGACCCAGTACTTC.

This clonotype was observed at least ten times. The chain employs TRBV29-1 and TRBJ2-1; D possibly corresponds to TRBD1 (6 bases). Germline V lookup: CDR1 SQVTM, CDR2 ANQGSEA. This CDR3 spans 16 amino acids. The germline V and J ends were trimmed by 1 base and 1 base, with 14 bases remaining between them. The CDR3 here is CSVEGTDIYSYNEQFF. CDR3 in DNA: TGCAGCGTTGAAGGGACAGACATATATTCCTACAATGAGCAGTTCTTC.

This clonotype was picked up a small number of times. The rearrangement joins TRBV12-3 or TRBV12-4 to TRBJ2-7, with TRBD1 as a possible D gene (6 bases). Trimming took off 6 bases at V and 2 bases at J, with 11 bases between the two ends. The CDR3 is 13 residues long. This CDR3 reads CASRIQGTYEQYF. In DNA, the CDR3 is TGTGCCAGCAGGATACAGGGAACCTACGAGCAGTACTTC.

This clonotype appeared many times. This chain joins TRBV20-1 and TRBJ2-7; 9 nucleotides align to TRBD1. CDR1 and CDR2 (germline): DFQATT, SNEGSKA (reference sequence). The CDR3 is 13 residues long. The ends lost 3 bases at V and 6 bases at J; junction bases unmatched: 6. The CDR3, as DNA: TGCAGTGCTAGGGACAGGGGTACCTTCGAGCAGTACTTC. It encodes CSARDRGTFEQYF.

This clonotype was picked up many times. The CDR3 loop reads CASSLDRAGANVLTF. The CDR3 nucleotides read TGTGCCAGCAGCCTGGACAGGGCTGGGGCCAACGTCCTGACTTTC. This rearrangement joins TRBV18 to TRBJ2-6; TRBD1 agrees at 8 bases. The junction had 5 bases not matched to a gene; V was cut back by 8 bases and J by 2 bases. Germline-derived CDR1 and CDR2 are KGHSH and LQKENI. The CDR3 spans 15 residues.

The chain recombines TRBV7-2 with TRBJ2-3, with D possibly TRBD2 on 6 matching bases. The CDR3 sequence is 11 residues long. The V gene's germline CDR1 is SGHTA and CDR2 FQGNSA. V was trimmed by 1 base and J by 14 bases, leaving 10 bases between them. The CDR3 DNA sequence: TGTGCCAGCAGCTTAGATAGCGGACTGTATTTT. Amino acids: CASSLDSGLYF. The full variable domain, rest sourced from reference TRBV7-2 and TRBJ2-3, is GAGVSQSPSNKVTEKGKDVELRCDPISGHTALYWYRQSLGQGLEFLIYFQGNSAPDKSGLPSDRFSAERTGGSVSTLTIQRTQQEDSAVYLCASSLDSGLYFGPGTRLTVL.

This clonotype was found a few times. The chain combines TRBV7-2 with TRBJ2-5; TRBD1 or TRBD2 may be the D gene (5 bases each). Looked up from germline, CDR1 is SGHTA and CDR2 is FQGNSA. The CDR3 covers 16 residues. V was trimmed by 3 bases and J by 4 bases, leaving 18 bases between them. This CDR3 reads CASSLSPRGPGETQYF. DNA of the CDR3: TGTGCCAGCAGCTTGTCCCCTCGGGGACCAGGAGAGACCCAGTACTTC.

J is TRBJ1-5 and V is TRBV7-9; 8 bases are a match to TRBD1. This CDR3 spans 16 amino acids. The ends lost 2 bases at V and 2 bases at J; junction bases unmatched: 5. Germline V gives CDR1 SEHNR, CDR2 FQNEAQ (reference sequence). The CDR3 reads CASSLTGQGGNQPQHF. The CDR3 DNA is TGTGCCAGCAGCTTAACCGGACAGGGCGGCAATCAGCCCCAGCATTTT.

This clonotype was detected ten times or more. This chain joins TRBV28 and TRBJ2-1; no clear D. Germline CDR1 MDHEN, CDR2 SYDVKM. The V gene lost 6 bases and the J gene lost 0 bases, with 12 bases spanning the gap. The CDR3 runs 15 residues. The CDR3 region is CASSPVYGSYNEQFF. The CDR3 bases are TGTGCCAGCAGCCCGGTATACGGCTCCTACAATGAGCAGTTCTTC.

This clonotype was counted ten times or more. V and J are TRBV7-9 and TRBJ1-4; D unclear. V was clipped by 1 base and J by 0 bases, with 9 bases between them. Germline CDR1 SEHNR, CDR2 FQNEAQ (reference sequence). CDR3 length: 16 residues. DNA for the CDR3: TGTGCCAGCAGCTTAGGCATATCCGCAACTAATGAAAAACTGTTTTTT. Its translation is CASSLGISATNEKLFF.

This clonotype was found many times. The rearrangement links TRBV28 to TRBJ2-3, with 13 positions matching TRBD2. The length of the CDR3 is 14 residues. Germline V gives CDR1 MDHEN, CDR2 SYDVKM. The V and J ends lost 6 bases and 4 bases, in that order; junction bases with no gene match: 1. The CDR3 DNA is TGTGCCAGCAGACTAGCGGGAGGGCCAGATACGCAGTATTTT. Protein product: CASRLAGGPDTQYF.

In this sample, this clonotype turned up many times. The chain combines TRBV29-1 with TRBJ2-1, with 11 bases fitting TRBD2. The CDR3 totals 14 residues. The germline V gene encodes CDR1 SQVTM and CDR2 ANQGSEA. V shed 7 bases, J shed 4 bases, and the junction held 6 bases outside the gene matches. The CDR3 nucleotides read TGCAGCGGCACTAGCGGGAGAGGGTACAATGAGCAGTTCTTC. It encodes CSGTSGRGYNEQFF.

This clonotype came up many times. The chain has TRBV19 and TRBJ2-1, with unresolved D. The CDR3 loop spans 11 amino acids. CDR1 is LNHDA and CDR2 is SQIVND in the germline V gene (reference sequence). V lost 7 bases to trimming and J lost 10 bases, with 11 bases between them. The CDR3 loop reads CASTFSEEQFF. CDR3 sequence (DNA): TGTGCCAGTACCTTTAGTGAGGAGCAGTTCTTC.

The chain employs TRBV6-5 and TRBJ1-3, with 9 bases aligning to TRBD1. CDR3 length: 15 residues. J lost 3 bases, V lost 5 bases, and 5 bases had no gene match. Germline CDR1 is MNHEY and CDR2 is SVGAGI. CDR3 loop: CASSRGTGSGNTIYF. The CDR3 DNA is TGTGCCAGCAGTCGTGGGACAGGGAGTGGAAACACCATATATTTT.

This clonotype turned up a few times. The gene calls are TRBV3-1 and TRBJ2-2, with D unresolved. The CDR3 is 14 amino acids. V lost 1 base and J lost 1, with 4 bases in between. Germline lookup yields CDR1 LGHDT and CDR2 YNNKEL (reference sequence). CDR3 bases: TGTGCCAGCAGCCAAGGACTGAACACCGGGGAGCTGTTTTTT. The encoded protein is CASSQGLNTGELFF.

This clonotype was seen many times. The chain employs TRBV7-9 and TRBJ2-1, with 9 bases that match TRBD2. The CDR3 has 15 amino acids. CDR1 is SEHNR, CDR2 FQNEAQ, per germline (reference sequence). The J segment lost 7 bases and the V segment lost 5 bases, leaving 9 bases of the junction unmatched. CDR3: CASSPSGLARNEQFF. CDR3 nucleotides: TGTGCCAGCAGCCCCTCAGGACTAGCGAGGAATGAGCAGTTCTTC. Full variable domain (remainder filled in from reference TRBV7-9 and TRBJ2-1): DTGVSQNPRHKITKRGQNVTFRCDPISEHNRLYWYRQTLGQGPEFLTYFQNEAQLEKSRLLSDRFSAERPKGSFSTLEIQRTEQGDSAMYLCASSPSGLARNEQFFGPGTRLTVL.

This clonotype was seen repeatedly, ten times or more. Germline is not matched at one junction end, which may reflect a read error. This sequence joins TRBV6-2 or TRBV6-3 and TRBJ1-2; D remains ambiguous. Per germline, CDR1 MNHEY and CDR2 SVGEGT. The CDR3 sequence is 9 residues long. This CDR3 reads CASSYARLF. CDR3 DNA: TGTGCCAGCAGTTACGCAAGACTATTC.

The CDR3 region has the DNA TGTGCCAGCAGTTTATCTGCAGGGGGCGACCGGCGTAACTATGGCTACACCTTC. It encodes CASSLSAGGDRRNYGYTF. J is TRBJ1-2 and V is TRBV28; the match to TRBD1 covers 8 bases. This CDR3 is 18 amino acids long. V shed 1 base, J shed 1 base, and the junction held 11 bases outside the gene matches. Germline assignment: CDR1 MDHEN and CDR2 SYDVKM.

The chain couples TRBV14 to TRBJ2-4, with D perhaps TRBD2 (6 bases). Per germline, CDR1 SGHDN and CDR2 FVKESK. The length of the CDR3 is 17 residues. The V gene lost 1 base and the J gene lost 0 bases, with 13 bases spanning the gap. DNA of the CDR3: TGTGCCAGCAGCCAAGTGGTGCGGGGACTAGCCAAAAACATTCAGTACTTC. Its translation: CASSQVVRGLAKNIQYF.

This clonotype was found a few times. This chain links TRBV6-2 or TRBV6-3 with TRBJ2-7, with D perhaps TRBD1 or TRBD2 (5 bases each). Between the trimmed V and J ends, which lost 2 bases and 1 base, there was a span of 12 bases. This CDR3 comprises 15 residues. The germline V gene encodes CDR1 MNHEY and CDR2 SVGEGT. CDR3 in DNA: TGTGCCAGCAGTTACGACCGGGACGGATCCTACGAGCAGTACGTC. Encoded protein: CASSYDRDGSYEQYV.

This clonotype was counted ten times or more. The chain carries TRBV7-2 and TRBJ2-3; D call uncertain. Germline V lookup: CDR1 SGHTA, CDR2 FQGNSA. CDR3 size: 14 residues. Trimming pared 1 base from V and 6 bases from J, leaving 11 bases between. DNA for the CDR3: TGTGCCAGCAGCTTAGACCCCTTGTTGGATACGCAGTATTTT. Amino acid sequence: CASSLDPLLDTQYF.

Only a few counts were recorded for this clonotype. The rearrangement links TRBV29-1 to TRBJ1-3; possible D gene TRBD1, 5 bases. The V gene lost 4 bases and the J gene lost 7 bases, with 11 bases spanning the gap. Germline CDR1 is SQVTM and CDR2 is ANQGSEA. CDR3 size: 12 residues. The CDR3 spells CSVVAGTNTIYF. DNA for the CDR3: TGCAGCGTTGTAGCAGGGACGAACACCATATATTTT.

Ten or more counts support this clonotype. This sequence joins TRBV7-6 and TRBJ1-4; TRBD1 might be the D (5 bases). Germline V gene sequence: CDR1 SGHVS, CDR2 FNYEAQ. Trimming cost V 5 bases and J 0 bases, with 10 bases left between them. The CDR3 runs 15 residues. The CDR3 DNA follows: TGTGCCAGCAGCCCGGGGCGTGCAACTAATGAAAAACTGTTTTTT. As protein: CASSPGRATNEKLFF.

This clonotype came up many times. V and J are TRBV5-1 and TRBJ2-7, with D perhaps matching TRBD2 (6 bases). Germline V gene data show CDR1 as SGHRS and CDR2 as YFSETQ. With 2 bases removed from V and 6 bases from J, the gap between germline ends came to 15 bases. This CDR3 has 14 amino acids. The DNA for the CDR3 is TGCGCCAGCAGCTTTAATGAGGGAGGAAGCGAGCAGTACTTC. Translation gives CASSFNEGGSEQYF. Using reference TRBV5-1 and TRBJ2-7 for the parts outside the CDR3, the full variable domain is KAGVTQTPRYLIKTRGQQVTLSCSPISGHRSVSWYQQTPGQGLQFLFEYFSETQRNKGNFPGRFSGRQFSNSRSEMNVSTLELGDSALYLCASSFNEGGSEQYFGPGTRLTVT.

The chain uses TRBV5-4 and TRBJ2-3, with 8 positions matching TRBD2. V lost 0 bases to trimming and J lost 3 bases; unmatched junction nucleotides: 6. The CDR3 is 16 residues long. From germline, CDR1 is SGHNT and CDR2 YYREEE (reference sequence). CDR3 nucleotides: TGTGCCAGCAGCTTGGTTTCGGGACTAGTAACAGATACGCAGTATTTT. It is translated as CASSLVSGLVTDTQYF.

J is TRBJ2-3 and V is TRBV11-3; D call uncertain. V was pared by 9 bases and J by 0 bases, with 16 bases between. Germline CDR1 reads SGHNT; CDR2 reads YENEEA. The CDR3 extends over 15 amino acids. CDR3 loop: CARSPRPTSTDTQYF. CDR3 in DNA: TGTGCCAGAAGCCCTCGACCGACTAGCACAGATACGCAGTATTTT.

This clonotype was recorded many times. The V gene is TRBV7-2, the J gene TRBJ2-5; 15 nucleotides line up with TRBD2. The J segment lost 2 bases and the V segment lost 4 bases, leaving 5 bases of the junction unmatched. CDR3 length: 17 amino acids. The germline CDR1 and CDR2 sequences are SGHTA and FQGNSA. CDR3 in amino acids: CASSSGLAGGRQETQYF. In DNA, the CDR3 is TGTGCCAGCAGCTCGGGACTAGCGGGAGGTCGGCAAGAGACCCAGTACTTC.

This clonotype has only a few counts. The genes are TRBV7-2 and TRBJ2-1, with 10 bases fitting TRBD2. The length of the CDR3 is 18 residues. The J segment lost 5 bases and the V segment lost 2 bases, leaving 12 bases of the junction unmatched. CDR1 and CDR2 from the germline V gene are SGHTA and FQGNSA. In nucleotides, the CDR3 is TGTGCCAGCAGCTTATCGAGCGGGAGGGCCCTCTTCGACAATGAGCAGTTCTTC. This sequence encodes CASSLSSGRALFDNEQFF.